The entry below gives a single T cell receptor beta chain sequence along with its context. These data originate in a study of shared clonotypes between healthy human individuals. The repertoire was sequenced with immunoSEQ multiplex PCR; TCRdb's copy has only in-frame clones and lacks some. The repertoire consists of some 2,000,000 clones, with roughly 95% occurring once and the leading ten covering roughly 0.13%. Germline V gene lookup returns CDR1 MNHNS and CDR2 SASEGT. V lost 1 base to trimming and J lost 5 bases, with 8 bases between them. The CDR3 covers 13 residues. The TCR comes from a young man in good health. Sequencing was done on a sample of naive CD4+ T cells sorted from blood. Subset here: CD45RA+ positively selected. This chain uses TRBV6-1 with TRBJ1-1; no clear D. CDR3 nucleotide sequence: TGTGCCAGCAGTGAAGTCAGTTGGACTGAAGCTTTCTTT. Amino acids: CASSEVSWTEAFF.